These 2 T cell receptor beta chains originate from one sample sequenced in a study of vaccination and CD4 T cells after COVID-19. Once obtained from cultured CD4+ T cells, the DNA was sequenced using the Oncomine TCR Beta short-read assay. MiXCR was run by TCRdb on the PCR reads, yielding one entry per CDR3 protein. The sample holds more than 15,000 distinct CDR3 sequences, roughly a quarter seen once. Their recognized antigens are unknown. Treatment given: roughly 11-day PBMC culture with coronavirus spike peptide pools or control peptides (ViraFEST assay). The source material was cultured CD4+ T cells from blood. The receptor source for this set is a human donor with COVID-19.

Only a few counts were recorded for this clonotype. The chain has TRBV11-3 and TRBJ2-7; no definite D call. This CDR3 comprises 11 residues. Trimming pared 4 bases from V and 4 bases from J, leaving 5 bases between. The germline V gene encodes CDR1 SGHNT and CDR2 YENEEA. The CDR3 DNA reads TGTGCCAGCAGCTCCACATACGAGCAGTACTTC. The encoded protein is CASSSTYEQYF.

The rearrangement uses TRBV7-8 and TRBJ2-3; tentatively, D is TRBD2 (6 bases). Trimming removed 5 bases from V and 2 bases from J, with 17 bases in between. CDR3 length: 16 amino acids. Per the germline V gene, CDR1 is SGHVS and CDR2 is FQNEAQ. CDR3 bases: TGTGCCAGCAGCCCAAATGGGGGGTCGACCACAGATACGCAGTATTTT. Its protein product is CASSPNGGSTTDTQYF.